These 3 T cell receptor beta chains came from one sample sequenced in a study of T-cell reconstitution after alpha-beta-depleted transplantation in children. The library targeted TCRbeta and was prepared with unique molecular identifiers. Using its own MiXCR run on the PCR reads, TCRdb lists one record per CDR3 protein. Of about 640,000 distinct CDR3 sequences listed, 16% are singletons. The starting material was PBMCs from the stem cell graft donor, obtained from the stem cell graft. These receptors came from a human donor who donated a stem cell graft to a child with acute myeloid leukemia.

This clonotype was picked up many times. This chain's CDR3 is CSVEWDRGDEQYF. The CDR3 DNA follows: TGCAGCGTTGAATGGGACAGGGGTGACGAGCAGTACTTC. The V and J genes are TRBV29-1 and TRBJ2-7; 10 bases are shared with TRBD1. Germline assignment: CDR1 SQVTM and CDR2 ANQGSEA. V shed 2 bases and J 5 bases; nucleotides not matched to a gene: 3. The CDR3 covers 13 residues.

The chain carries TRBV6-1 and TRBJ2-3; 9 nucleotides align to TRBD2. The germline CDR1 and CDR2 sequences are MNHNS and SASEGT. There are 15 residues in the CDR3. With V trimmed by 6 bases and J by 8 bases, 12 bases remained unmatched. The DNA for the CDR3 is TGTGCCAGCAGCCATAGCGGGGGCCCCCAGGGTACGCAGTATTTT. This encodes CASSHSGGPQGTQYF.

This clonotype has a count of ten or more. The V and J genes are TRBV29-1 and TRBJ1-2, with D maybe TRBD1 (5 bases). Trimming left V 0 bases short and J 4 bases short, with 18 bases between. The CDR3 runs 16 residues. The germline CDR1 and CDR2 sequences are SQVTM and ANQGSEA. The chain's CDR3 is CSVEDLEGVSTYGYTF. CDR3 coding DNA: TGCAGCGTTGAAGATCTAGAAGGGGTTTCGACCTATGGCTACACCTTC.